The 6 T cell receptor beta chains presented below share a single source sample, sequenced in a study of blood T cell repertoires in COVID-19. The protocol was immunoSEQ multiplex PCR, while the TCRdb copy is restricted to in-frame clones and leaves out a portion. The sample lists some 60,000 clones; roughly nine tenths were seen once. Sequenced input: peripheral blood. The receptors derive from a man aged 40-49 years with acute or convalescent COVID-19.

The chain joins TRBV18 to TRBJ1-2, with 8 nucleotides matching TRBD1. V gave up 5 bases and J gave up 1 base; unmatched junction bases: 6. This CDR3 comprises 15 residues. The germline V gene encodes CDR1 KGHSH and CDR2 LQKENI. The CDR3 here is CASSTTGEVNYGYTF. CDR3 DNA sequence: TGTGCCAGCTCAACGACAGGGGAGGTTAACTATGGCTACACCTTC.

The CDR3 loop is CASSQVDPEGQPQHF. Here the CDR3 DNA reads TGCGCCAGCAGCCAAGTGGACCCTGAGGGTCAGCCCCAGCATTTT. The chain has TRBV4-3 and TRBJ1-5; no clear D gene. CDR1 and CDR2 (germline): LGHNA, YSLEER. The CDR3 loop spans 15 amino acids. V lost 1 base and J lost 6, with 13 bases in between.

This clone was detected once. The rearrangement uses TRBV30 and TRBJ2-3; 9 nucleotides match TRBD2. Looked up from germline, CDR1 is GTSNPN and CDR2 is SVGIG (reference sequence). V trimming: 7 bases; J trimming: 2 bases; junction bases outside the gene matches: 1. The CDR3 is made up of 12 amino acids. CDR3 sequence (DNA): TGTGCCTCTAGCGGGACCACAGATACGCAGTATTTT. Its translation is CASSGTTDTQYF.

This clone appeared a few times. The chain couples TRBV18 to TRBJ1-4; weak D call: TRBD1 (6 bases). Germline CDR1 and CDR2: KGHSH and LQKENI. This CDR3 spans 16 amino acids. Between the trimmed V and J ends, which lost 6 bases and 0 bases, there was a span of 14 bases. CDR3 sequence (DNA): TGTGCCAGCTCGCGAACAGGGTACCCAACTAATGAAAAACTGTTTTTT. The encoded protein is CASSRTGYPTNEKLFF. Based on the CDR3 plus reference TRBV18 and TRBJ1-4, the full variable domain is NAGVMQNPRHLVRRRGQEARLRCSPMKGHSHVYWYRQLPEEGLKFMVYLQKENIIDESGMPKERFSAEFPKEGPSILRIQQVVRGDSAAYFCASSRTGYPTNEKLFFGSGTQLSVL.

The V call is TRBV29-1, the J call TRBJ1-1; no clear D gene. This CDR3 is 14 amino acids long. Germline assignment: CDR1 SQVTM and CDR2 ANQGSEA. The V end lost 4 bases, the J end lost 1 base, and 13 bases lay between the germline ends. CDR3: CSVALGRQNTEAFF. CDR3 DNA sequence: TGCAGCGTTGCCCTCGGGAGGCAGAACACTGAAGCTTTCTTT.

The chain employs TRBV2 and TRBJ1-2; no clear D. With 4 bases removed from V and 8 bases from J, the gap between germline ends came to 17 bases. Per germline, CDR1 SNHLY and CDR2 FYNNEI. The CDR3 length is 14 residues. The CDR3 protein is CASSATEELEGYTF. The DNA of the CDR3 is TGTGCCAGCAGTGCAACGGAGGAGTTGGAGGGCTACACCTTC.